Listed below are T cell receptor beta chains from one sample, sequenced in a study of response to subunit inactivated influenza vaccine. TCRdb fed the RT-PCR reads into MiXCR, producing one record per CDR3 protein. Among about 700,000 distinct CDR3 sequences listed, around 13% were seen once. The source material was PBMCs from blood, sampled approximately 15 days before vaccination. The receptors were sampled from a man between 45 and 60 years old who received an inactivated influenza vaccine. CDR3s include the opening cysteine and the closing phenylalanine or tryptophan. The order of the fields is clone size, J gene, V gene, CDR3 protein. The size entry is marked missing in some rows and otherwise reads once, few, many or a size class.

few | TRBJ2-3 | TRBV2 | CASSARVTTSTDTQYF
NA | TRBJ2-7 | TRBV28 | CASSPTGPEQYF
few | TRBJ2-3 | TRBV6-5 | CASSYSYSGKGDTQYF
NA | TRBJ2-7 | TRBV28 | CASSEPGTVYEQYF
NA | TRBJ2-7 | TRBV5-5 | CASSLHGTGLYEQYF
NA | TRBJ2-7 | TRBV5-4 | CASSPGTSGPSYEQYF
NA | TRBJ1-1 | TRBV4-3 | CASSQDTSYPREAFF
NA | TRBJ1-1 | TRBV7-9 | CAVHKNTEAFF
few | TRBJ2-7 | TRBV4-1 | CASSQGRGELYEQYF
few | TRBJ1-1 | TRBV5-1 | CASSGDDRIEAFF
NA | TRBJ2-6 | TRBV24-1 | CATSEGVGGANVLTF
NA | TRBJ2-7 | TRBV14 | CASSQEAGEQYF
few | TRBJ2-2 | TRBV20-1 | CSARGLVAGRPANTGELFF
NA | TRBJ2-1 | TRBV4-3 | CASSLSRDTYNEQFF
NA | TRBJ2-3 | TRBV7-6 | CASTQGVGADTQYF
many | TRBJ2-3 | TRBV20-1 | CSAQDRGHTDTQYF
few | TRBJ2-2 | TRBV3-1 | CASSQAAGNTGELFF
few | TRBJ2-1 | TRBV12-3/TRBV12-4 | CASSPRDRLYEQFF
NA | TRBJ1-2 | TRBV12-3/TRBV12-4 | CASSQTGYDGYTF
many | TRBJ2-5 | TRBV6-5 | CASSSPGAQTQYF
many | TRBJ2-7 | TRBV6-1 | CASSLGPRGEQYF
few | TRBJ2-1 | TRBV21-1 | CASSISWPSGGAVGFYNEQFF
NA | TRBJ2-1 | TRBV20-1 | CSASPEYGRQFF
many | TRBJ2-7 | TRBV3-1 | CASSQRGGRGQAVYEQYF
few | TRBJ1-1 | TRBV25-1 | CASSAITGLTEAFF
NA | TRBJ2-5 | TRBV6-2/TRBV6-3 | CATTPDRGQETQYF
NA | TRBJ2-3 | TRBV11-2 | CASSKRLGDTQYF
few | TRBJ2-5 | TRBV11-2 | CASSLGRNGKLQETQYF
NA | TRBJ2-1 | TRBV5-1 | CASSGLGQRNYNEQFF
many | TRBJ1-5 | TRBV29-1 | CSVAQGLNQPQHF